Presented here are 20 T cell receptor beta chains from one specimen sequenced in a study of shared clonotypes between healthy human individuals. TCRdb keeps only in-frame clones here, not all; method: immunoSEQ multiplex PCR. The sample holds roughly 400,000 clones, about 96% seen once. The specimen was memory CD8+ T cells sorted from blood. Indicated subset: CD45RO+ cells pooled with CCR7-negative TemRA cells. The receptors were sampled from a man aged 30-40 years in good health.

The chain couples TRBV28 to TRBJ2-7; the match to TRBD2 covers 9 bases. The trim removed 4 bases at V and 2 bases at J, leaving 6 bases unmatched. The germline CDR1 and CDR2 sequences are MDHEN and SYDVKM. The CDR3 length is 15 residues. CDR3 residues: CASSSSGLAPYEQYF. The CDR3 nucleotides are TGTGCCAGCAGTTCCTCGGGACTAGCTCCCTACGAGCAGTACTTC.

The CDR3 protein is CAISTWERETQYF. The CDR3, as DNA: TGTGCCATCAGTACCTGGGAGCGCGAGACCCAGTACTTC. The chain uses TRBV10-3 and TRBJ2-5; weak D call: TRBD2 (5 bases). V lost 5 bases and J lost 5, with 12 bases in between. The germline gives CDR1 ENHRY, CDR2 SYGVKD. The length of the CDR3 is 13 residues.

This chain links TRBV25-1 with TRBJ1-1, with TRBD1 as a possible D gene (5 bases). Germline V gene sequence: CDR1 MGHDK, CDR2 SYGVNS. The CDR3 length is 13 residues. V lost 5 bases, J lost 5 bases, and 12 bases lay in between. The CDR3 region has the DNA TGTGCCAGCAGTTTAGGGACGGGGACTGAAGCTTTCTTT. Translated: CASSLGTGTEAFF.

Turning to this clone: The junction does not match germline at one end; this may be a read error. J is TRBJ1-3 and V is TRBV7-7; possibly TRBD1 for D (5 bases). The CDR3 has 13 residues. Germline lookup yields CDR1 SSHAT and CDR2 FNYEAQ (reference sequence). The CDR3 loop is CASSSGSGNTIYF. The DNA for the CDR3 is TGTGCTAGCAGCTCAGGGAGTGGAAACACCATATATTTT.

This chain connects TRBV15 to TRBJ1-5, with D perhaps TRBD1 (5 bases). Germline V gene sequence: CDR1 LNHNV, CDR2 YYDKDF (reference sequence). The CDR3 has 14 residues. The V end lost 5 bases, the J end lost 6 bases, and 14 bases lay between the germline ends. CDR3 sequence (DNA): TGTGCCACCAGCCTGAGGCAGGGTCTTCAGCCCCAGCATTTT. Translation: CATSLRQGLQPQHF.

The table lists this clone with a count of one. The V and J genes are TRBV4-2 and TRBJ2-3; D gene uncertain. V lost 1 base and J 5 bases, leaving 1 base between the germline ends. The CDR3 consists of 11 residues. CDR1 LGHNA and CDR2 YNFKEQ come from the germline V gene. This CDR3 reads CASSQGDTQYF. CDR3 DNA sequence: TGTGCCAGCAGCCAAGGAGATACGCAGTATTTT.

The V and J genes are TRBV27 and TRBJ2-1; 9 nucleotides agree with TRBD2. The CDR3 sequence is 16 residues long. The V segment lost 6 bases and the J segment 5 bases; nucleotides outside the gene matches: 11. In germline, CDR1 is MNHEY, CDR2 SMNVEV (reference sequence). The CDR3 is CASSPYSGRRNNEQFF. The CDR3 DNA is TGTGCCAGCAGCCCGTACAGCGGGAGGAGGAACAATGAGCAGTTCTTC.

V gene TRBV4-1 combines with J gene TRBJ2-1, with D uncertain. The CDR3 extends over 13 amino acids. V lost 4 bases and J lost 8, with 12 bases in between. The germline V gene encodes CDR1 MGHRA and CDR2 YSYEKL. DNA of the CDR3: TGCGCCAGCAGCCCCCTGGGTGCGCATGAGCAGTTCTTC. It specifies CASSPLGAHEQFF.

The chain recombines TRBV7-6 with TRBJ2-3; no definite D call. CDR1 and CDR2 from the germline V gene are SGHVS and FNYEAQ. The CDR3 is 14 residues long. The V and J ends lost 3 bases and 4 bases respectively, with 11 bases between them. The CDR3 DNA is TGTGCCAGCAGCTTTGGGTTATGGCCAGATACGCAGTATTTT. Protein: CASSFGLWPDTQYF.

The chain employs TRBV10-3 and TRBJ2-1, with 14 bases fitting TRBD2. The ends lost 10 bases at V and 9 bases at J; junction bases unmatched: 8. Germline CDR1 and CDR2: ENHRY and SYGVKD. The CDR3 totals 14 residues. In DNA, the CDR3 is TGTGCCACCGGGGGACTAGCGGGAGTATTTGAGCAGTTCTTC. This encodes CATGGLAGVFEQFF.

The chain joins TRBV6-5 to TRBJ2-7; D is possibly TRBD1 or TRBD2 (5 bases each). The germline V gene has CDR1 MNHEY and CDR2 SVGAGI. The CDR3 has 12 residues. V lost 8 bases and J 2 bases, leaving 10 bases between the germline ends. CDR3 sequence (DNA): TGTGCCAGCGGGGTGGGACCCTACGAGCAGTACTTC. Its protein is CASGVGPYEQYF.

This sequence joins TRBV10-3 and TRBJ2-4; 8 positions agree with TRBD1. The CDR3 is made up of 13 amino acids. The germline V gene has CDR1 ENHRY and CDR2 SYGVKD. V lost 8 bases, J lost 5 bases, and 5 bases stayed unmatched. This CDR3 reads CAIAKTGENIQYF. The CDR3 bases are TGTGCCATCGCCAAGACAGGGGAAAACATTCAGTACTTC.

The rearrangement uses TRBV30 and TRBJ1-3; possible D gene TRBD1, 6 bases. This CDR3 contains 19 residues. Trimming took off 1 base at V and 1 base at J, with 23 bases between the two ends. Germline CDR1 and CDR2: GTSNPN and SVGIG (reference sequence). In nucleotides, the CDR3 is TGTGCCTGGAGTGACTTATATTCACAGGGCCCTGGGTCTGGAAACACCATATATTTT. Translated, it gives CAWSDLYSQGPGSGNTIYF.

The rearrangement uses TRBV19 and TRBJ1-1; 11 bases are shared with TRBD1. The CDR3 is made up of 15 amino acids. The trim removed 3 bases at V and 4 bases at J, leaving 4 bases unmatched. Germline-derived CDR1 and CDR2 are LNHDA and SQIVND (reference sequence). CDR3 in amino acids: CASSIPGTGGTEAFF. For the CDR3, the DNA is TGTGCCAGTAGTATCCCCGGGACAGGGGGCACTGAAGCTTTCTTT.

This sequence joins TRBV9 and TRBJ2-5, with TRBD2 matching over 7 bases. The CDR3 spans 14 residues. J lost 1 base, V lost 4 bases, and 4 bases had no gene match. In germline, CDR1 is SGDLS, CDR2 YYNGEE. The CDR3 region is CASSTRTSQETQYF. In DNA form, the CDR3 reads TGTGCCAGCAGCACCCGGACTAGCCAAGAGACCCAGTACTTC.

The J gene is TRBJ2-7, the V gene TRBV6-6, with 7 positions matching TRBD1. Losses at the gene ends were 2 bases for V and 0 bases for J; bases not matched to a gene: 7. The CDR3 has 16 amino acids. Germline values: CDR1 MNHNY, CDR2 SVGAGI (reference sequence). The CDR3 sequence: CASSYVGTVLSYEQYF. CDR3 bases: TGTGCCAGCAGTTACGTGGGGACAGTCCTCTCCTACGAGCAGTACTTC.

V is TRBV6-5 and J is TRBJ2-1, with 9 bases that match TRBD1. Losses at the gene ends were 5 bases for V and 8 bases for J; bases not matched to a gene: 7. CDR1 is MNHEY and CDR2 is SVGAGI in the germline V gene. This CDR3 has 14 residues. CDR3 amino acids: CASSPTTGGYEQFF. CDR3 DNA: TGTGCCAGCAGTCCGACCACAGGGGGCTATGAGCAGTTCTTC.

The CDR3: CASSKGTGVYQPQHF. CDR3 coding DNA: TGTGCCAGTAGTAAAGGAACAGGAGTCTACCAGCCCCAGCATTTT. This rearrangement joins TRBV19 to TRBJ1-5, with D perhaps TRBD1 (5 bases). Germline loops: CDR1 LNHDA, CDR2 SQIVND (reference sequence). The CDR3 spans 15 residues. Between the trimmed V and J ends, which lost 4 bases and 7 bases, there was a span of 17 bases.

This clone was counted once. The CDR3 region is CASSLSGQGAVVSEQYF. DNA of the CDR3: TGCGCCAGCAGCTTGTCGGGACAGGGGGCGGTGGTCAGCGAGCAGTACTTC. This chain uses TRBV5-1 with TRBJ2-7; 12 bases map to TRBD1. Germline loops: CDR1 SGHRS, CDR2 YFSETQ. V gave up 1 base and J gave up 6 bases; unmatched junction bases: 11. CDR3 size: 17 residues.

This CDR3 is CSVADSPYEQYF. The CDR3 bases are TGCAGCGTTGCTGACAGTCCCTACGAGCAGTACTTC. V usage is TRBV29-1 and J usage is TRBJ2-7; D is perhaps TRBD1 (5 bases). The CDR3 is 12 residues long. Germline V CDR1 and CDR2: SQVTM, ANQGSEA. Between the trimmed V and J ends, which lost 4 bases and 2 bases, there was a span of 9 bases.